The clone carrying this TCR beta chain appeared many times. Its antigen remains unknown. Germline CDR1 and CDR2: MNHNY and SVGAGI (reference sequence). CDR3 size: 15 residues. J lost 3 bases, V lost 4 bases, and 7 bases had no gene match. This sample is drawn from a study of post-analysis software for immune sequencing data. Study overall: In terms of disease course, relapsing-remitting, secondary progressive and progressive-relapsing multiple sclerosis were included. General study findings and limits: Relative to controls, patients had 5 or 6 TRBV segments at higher frequency, with TRBV5-6, TRBV5-1 and TRBV20-1 among these. With F measure, samples from one preparation batch clustered together strongly.

cDNA libraries of TCR beta carried unique molecular identifiers. TCRdb re-analysed the PCR reads in MiXCR, keeping a single row per CDR3 protein. The sample has hundreds of thousands of distinct CDR3 sequences; approximately 45% are singletons. Material: blood. The rearrangement joins TRBV6-6 to TRBJ2-7, with TRBD1 identical over 9 bases. The clonotype comes from a girl aged 5-17 years with multiple sclerosis. In nucleotides, the CDR3 is TGTGCCAGCAGTTCCCCCGACAGGGGGTTCTACGAGCAGTACTTC. Translation: CASSSPDRGFYEQYF.